The following is a T cell receptor (beta chain) sequence with its context. V gave up 7 bases and J gave up 7 bases, with 17 bases separating them. The germline V gene has CDR1 LNHDA and CDR2 SQIVND (reference sequence). CDR3 length equals 15 residues. The sample comes from a study of blood T cell repertoires in COVID-19. In the study overall: Whether acute or convalescent, the COVID-19 samples came from the United States, Italy and Spain.

Per the study methods: Reference gene primer amplification yielded estimated nucleated cell counts. The method was immunoSEQ multiplex PCR; TCRdb's version includes in-frame clones alone and lacks a portion of them. V, J and clone size reflect that table, while D and trimming were determined from the DNA. The sample consists of 150,000 to 200,000 clones, approximately 95% of them appearing once. Seattle patients were enrolled while actively infected and followed longitudinally. This receptor was taken from an older woman with COVID-19, enrolled during active disease. The chain links TRBV19 to TRBJ1-6; unclear D gene. Material: peripheral blood. In DNA form, the CDR3 reads TGTGCCAGTACTGACCGAGGGAGTGGAAATTCACCCCTCCACTTT. This sequence encodes CASTDRGSGNSPLHF.